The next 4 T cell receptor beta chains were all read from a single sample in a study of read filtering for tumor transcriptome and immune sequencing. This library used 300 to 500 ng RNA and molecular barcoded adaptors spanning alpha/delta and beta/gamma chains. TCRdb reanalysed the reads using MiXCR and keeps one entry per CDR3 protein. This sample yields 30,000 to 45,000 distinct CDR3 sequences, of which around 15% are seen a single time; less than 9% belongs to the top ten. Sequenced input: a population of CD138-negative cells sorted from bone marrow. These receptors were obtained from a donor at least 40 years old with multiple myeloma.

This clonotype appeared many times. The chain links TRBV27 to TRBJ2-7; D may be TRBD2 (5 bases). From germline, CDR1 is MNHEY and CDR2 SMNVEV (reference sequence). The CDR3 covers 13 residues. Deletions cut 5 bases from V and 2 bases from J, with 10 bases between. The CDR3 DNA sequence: TGTGCCAGCAGTAAGAGGGCGGCCTACGAGCAGTACTTC. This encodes CASSKRAAYEQYF.

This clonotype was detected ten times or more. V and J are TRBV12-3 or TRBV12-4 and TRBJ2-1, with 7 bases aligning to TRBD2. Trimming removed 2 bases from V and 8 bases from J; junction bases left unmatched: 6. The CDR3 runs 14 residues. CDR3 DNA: TGTGCCAGCAGTTTACGCGGGAGTGAGGATGAGCAGTTCTTC. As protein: CASSLRGSEDEQFF.

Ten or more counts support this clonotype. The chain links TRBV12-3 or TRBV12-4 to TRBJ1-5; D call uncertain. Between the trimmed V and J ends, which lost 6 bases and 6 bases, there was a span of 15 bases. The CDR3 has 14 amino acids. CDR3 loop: CASSYRGGSQPQHF. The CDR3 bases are TGTGCCAGCAGCTACAGAGGAGGCAGTCAGCCCCAGCATTTT.

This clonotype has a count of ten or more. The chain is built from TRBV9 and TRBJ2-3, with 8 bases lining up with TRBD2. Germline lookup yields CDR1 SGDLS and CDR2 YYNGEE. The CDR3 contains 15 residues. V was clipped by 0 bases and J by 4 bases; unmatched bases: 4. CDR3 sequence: CASSVAGGLPDTQYF. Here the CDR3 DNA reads TGTGCCAGCAGCGTAGCGGGGGGGCTCCCAGATACGCAGTATTTT.